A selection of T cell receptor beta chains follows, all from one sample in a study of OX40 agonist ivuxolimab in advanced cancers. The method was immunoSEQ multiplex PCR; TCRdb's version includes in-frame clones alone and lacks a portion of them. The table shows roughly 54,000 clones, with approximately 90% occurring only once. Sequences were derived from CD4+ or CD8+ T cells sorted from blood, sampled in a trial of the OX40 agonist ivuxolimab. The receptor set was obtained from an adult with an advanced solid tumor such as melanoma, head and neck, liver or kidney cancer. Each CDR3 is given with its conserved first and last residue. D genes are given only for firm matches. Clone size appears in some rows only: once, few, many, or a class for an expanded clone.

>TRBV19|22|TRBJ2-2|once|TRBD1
CASSTKRATGGRFSTNTGELFF
TGTGCCAGTAGTACAAAGAGAGCGACAGGGGGTCGGTTTTCGACGAACACCGGGGAGCTGTTTTTT
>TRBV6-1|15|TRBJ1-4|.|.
CASNEGSSTNEKLFF
TGTGCCAGCAACGAGGGCTCTTCAACTAATGAAAAACTGTTTTTT
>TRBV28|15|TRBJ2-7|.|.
CASTLRDIGTYEQYF
TGTGCCAGCACCCTGAGGGACATAGGGACCTACGAGCAGTACTTC
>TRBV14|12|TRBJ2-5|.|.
CASSQDRVTQYF
TGTGCCAGCAGCCAAGATAGGGTGACCCAGTACTTC
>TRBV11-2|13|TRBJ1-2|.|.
CASSSRGREGYTF
TGTGCCAGCAGCTCCCGGGGGAGGGAAGGCTACACCTTC
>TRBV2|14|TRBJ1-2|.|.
CASSLNGEDGGYTF
TGTGCCAGCAGTCTCAATGGGGAGGACGGGGGCTACACCTTC
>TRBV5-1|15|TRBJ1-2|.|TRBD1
CASSSDRVVSYGYTF
TGCGCCAGCAGCTCAGACAGGGTGGTTTCCTATGGCTACACCTTC
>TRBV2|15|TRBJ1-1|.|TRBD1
CASRSQGAEDTEAFF
TGTGCCAGCAGGTCACAGGGGGCCGAGGACACTGAAGCTTTCTTT
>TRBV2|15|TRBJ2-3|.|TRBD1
CASSNQGARTDTQYF
TGTGCCAGCAGTAACCAGGGGGCCCGCACAGATACGCAGTATTTT
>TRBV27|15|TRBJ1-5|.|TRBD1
CASSSGGTARKAQHF
TGTGCCAGCAGTTCCGGGGGGACAGCGAGAAAGGCCCAGCATTTT
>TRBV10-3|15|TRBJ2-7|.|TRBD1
CAISGQGAGIGEQYF
TGTGCCATCAGTGGACAGGGGGCCGGTATAGGCGAGCAGTACTTC
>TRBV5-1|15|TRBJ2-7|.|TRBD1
CASSQDRGVAYEQYF
TGCGCCAGCAGCCAAGACAGGGGTGTTGCCTACGAGCAGTACTTC
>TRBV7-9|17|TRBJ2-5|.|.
CASSLVQSSLPRGTQYF
TGTGCCAGCAGCTTAGTCCAGAGCAGCCTACCAAGAGGGACCCAGTACTTC
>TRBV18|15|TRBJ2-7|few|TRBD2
CASSPRTSGRNEQYF
TGTGCCAGCTCACCACGGACTAGCGGGCGTAACGAGCAGTACTTC
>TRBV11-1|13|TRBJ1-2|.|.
CASSPLRGGGYTF
TGTGCCAGCAGCCCCCTCCGGGGCGGTGGCTACACCTTC
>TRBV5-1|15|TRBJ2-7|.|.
CASSLGSAIGYEQYF
TGCGCCAGCAGCTTGGGCTCAGCGATTGGCTACGAGCAGTACTTC
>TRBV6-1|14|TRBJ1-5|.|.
CASSEEQRNQPQHF
TGTGCCAGCAGTGAAGAACAGCGCAATCAGCCCCAGCATTTT
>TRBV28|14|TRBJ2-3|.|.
CASSSIDRKDTQYF
TGTGCCAGCAGTTCGATAGACAGGAAAGATACGCAGTATTTT
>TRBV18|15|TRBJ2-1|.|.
CASSPPVGGYNEQFF
TGTGCCAGCTCACCACCGGTAGGAGGGTACAATGAGCAGTTCTTC
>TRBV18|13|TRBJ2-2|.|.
CASSSTYSGELFF
TGTGCCAGCTCATCTACGTACAGCGGGGAGCTGTTTTTT
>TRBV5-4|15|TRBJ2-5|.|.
CASTRGGGYQETQYF
TGTGCCAGCACCCGAGGTGGCGGATACCAAGAGACCCAGTACTTC
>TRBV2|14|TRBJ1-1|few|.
CASSHRQMNTEAFF
TGTGCCAGCAGCCACAGACAGATGAACACTGAAGCTTTCTTT
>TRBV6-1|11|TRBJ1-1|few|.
CASRTAGEAFF
TGTGCCAGCAGGACCGCGGGTGAAGCTTTCTTT
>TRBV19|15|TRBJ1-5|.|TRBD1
CASSPRDRGDQPQHF
TGTGCCAGTAGTCCCCGGGACAGGGGTGATCAGCCCCAGCATTTT
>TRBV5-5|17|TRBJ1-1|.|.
CASSSVRDNLLNTEAFF
TGTGCCAGCAGCTCCGTCCGGGACAACCTTTTGAACACTGAAGCTTTCTTT
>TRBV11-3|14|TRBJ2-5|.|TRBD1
CASSLSGQPETQYF
TGTGCCAGCAGCTTATCGGGACAGCCAGAGACCCAGTACTTC
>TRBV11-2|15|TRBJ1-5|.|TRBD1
CASSRSGTGNQPQHF
TGTGCCAGCAGCCGCTCCGGGACAGGGAATCAGCCCCAGCATTTT
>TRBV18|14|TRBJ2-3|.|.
CASSPPSESDTQYF
TGTGCCAGCTCACCGCCCTCTGAGTCGGATACGCAGTATTTT
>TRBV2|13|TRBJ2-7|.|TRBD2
CASSGTSRTEQYF
TGTGCCAGCAGTGGGACTAGCAGAACCGAGCAGTACTTC
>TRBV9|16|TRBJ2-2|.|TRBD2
CASSVIAGGSTGELFF
TGTGCCAGCAGCGTTATAGCGGGAGGTAGCACCGGGGAGCTGTTTTTT
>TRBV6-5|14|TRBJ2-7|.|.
CASRRDGLLGEQYF
TGTGCCAGCAGGAGGGACGGACTATTAGGGGAGCAGTACTTC
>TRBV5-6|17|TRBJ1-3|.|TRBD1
CASSFAGTGSSGNTIYF
TGTGCCAGCAGCTTCGCCGGGACAGGGAGCTCTGGAAACACCATATATTTT
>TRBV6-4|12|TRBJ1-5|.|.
CASTLGGQPQHF
TGTGCCAGCACCTTAGGGGGTCAGCCCCAGCATTTT
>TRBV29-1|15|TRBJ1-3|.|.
CSAGLGSLSGNTIYF
TGCAGCGCAGGCCTGGGCAGCCTCTCTGGAAACACCATATATTTT
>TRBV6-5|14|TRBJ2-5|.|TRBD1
CATHPRGRGETQYF
TGTGCCACCCACCCCAGGGGGCGGGGAGAGACCCAGTACTTC
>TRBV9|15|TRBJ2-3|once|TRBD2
CASSVDSGGADTQYF
TGTGCCAGCAGCGTAGATAGCGGGGGGGCTGATACGCAGTATTTT
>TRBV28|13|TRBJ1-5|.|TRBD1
CASQGDSNQPQHF
TGTGCCAGTCAGGGGGATAGCAATCAGCCCCAGCATTTT
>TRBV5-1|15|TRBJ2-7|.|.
CASSLTEGLVYEQYF
TGCGCCAGCAGCTTGACCGAAGGACTGGTCTACGAGCAGTACTTC
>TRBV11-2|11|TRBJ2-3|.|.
CASSFGGTQYF
TGTGCCAGCAGCTTTGGTGGGACGCAGTATTTT
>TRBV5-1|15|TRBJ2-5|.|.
CASSLAGGLGKTQYF
TGCGCCAGCAGCTTGGCCGGGGGCCTAGGAAAGACCCAGTACTTC
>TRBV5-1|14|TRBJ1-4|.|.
CASSQGPANEKLFF
TGCGCCAGCAGCCAGGGACCCGCTAATGAAAAACTGTTTTTT
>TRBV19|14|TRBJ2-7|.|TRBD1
CASSRRTGPSEQYF
TGTGCCAGTAGTAGACGGACAGGGCCTTCCGAGCAGTACTTC
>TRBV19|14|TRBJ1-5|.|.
CASRDRDISQPQHF
TGTGCCAGTAGGGACCGGGACATTAGTCAGCCCCAGCATTTT
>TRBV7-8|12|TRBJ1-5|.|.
CASSLGWQPQHF
TGTGCCAGCAGCTTAGGGTGGCAGCCCCAGCATTTT
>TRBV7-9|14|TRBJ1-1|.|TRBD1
CASLREGAGTEAFF
TGTGCCAGCCTCCGGGAGGGGGCGGGTACTGAAGCTTTCTTT
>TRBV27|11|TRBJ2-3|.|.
CASTTGDTQYF
TGTGCCAGCACAACGGGAGATACGCAGTATTTT
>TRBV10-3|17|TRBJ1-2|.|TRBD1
CAISESRLDRGIYGYTF
TGTGCCATCAGTGAGTCGAGGTTGGACAGGGGGATATATGGCTACACCTTC
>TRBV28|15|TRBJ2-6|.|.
CASSFGGSGANVLTF
TGTGCCAGCAGTTTTGGGGGGTCTGGGGCCAACGTCCTGACTTTC
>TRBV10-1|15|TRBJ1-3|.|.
CASSDPGASGNTIYF
TGCGCCAGCAGTGACCCGGGGGCCTCTGGAAACACCATATATTTT
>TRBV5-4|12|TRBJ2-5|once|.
CASSFNRETQYF
TGTGCCAGCAGCTTTAATCGGGAGACCCAGTACTTC
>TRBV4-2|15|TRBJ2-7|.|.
CASSQAAGTYYEQYF
TGTGCCAGCAGCCAAGCGGCGGGGACCTATTACGAGCAGTACTTC
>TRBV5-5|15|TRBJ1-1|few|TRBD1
CASSPNRGRSTEAFF
TGTGCCAGCAGCCCGAACAGGGGGCGAAGCACTGAAGCTTTCTTT